The 24 T cell receptor beta chains in this list originate from one sample, sequenced in a study of cytomegalovirus exposure and HLA in healthy donors. 60 Vbeta and 13 Jbeta primers were used in PCR. Some clones are missing from TCRdb's copy, which holds only in-frame ones; the method was immunoSEQ multiplex PCR. The sample holds around 190,000 clones, about 77% seen once. The sequenced sample consisted of PBMCs. These receptors were collected from a young woman in good health and CMV-seronegative.

This clone was seen a few times. V and J are TRBV11-1 and TRBJ1-2, with 7 bases that match TRBD1. Germline V gene data show CDR1 as SGHAT and CDR2 as FQDESV (reference sequence). This CDR3 comprises 13 residues. After removal of 5 bases from V and 3 bases from J, the junction contained 3 bases not matched to a gene. The CDR3 is CASSPGQYYGYTF. The DNA for the CDR3 is TGTGCCAGCAGCCCGGGACAGTACTATGGCTACACCTTC.

This clone has only one observation. The rearrangement uses TRBV27 and TRBJ2-3, with 11 bases matching TRBD2. The CDR3 extends over 15 amino acids. Trimming at V came to 6 bases and at J to 1 base, leaving 3 bases not matched to a gene. Germline loops: CDR1 MNHEY, CDR2 SMNVEV (reference sequence). In DNA, the CDR3 is TGTGCCAGCAGCCCGGGACTAGCGGGCACAGATACGCAGTATTTT. Residues: CASSPGLAGTDTQYF.

The chain employs TRBV11-2 and TRBJ2-6; no clear D gene. The length of the CDR3 is 18 residues. V was trimmed by 3 bases and J by 4 bases, leaving 19 bases between them. Germline V gene lookup returns CDR1 SGHAT and CDR2 FQNNGV. The CDR3 nucleotides are TGTGCCAGCAGCTTGAGAGAGAAAGTGGTCTCCGGGGCCAACGTCCTGACTTTC. It is translated as CASSLREKVVSGANVLTF.

J is TRBJ1-2 and V is TRBV10-2, with D unclear. The CDR3 is made up of 13 amino acids. V was shortened by 3 bases and J by 4 bases, with 9 bases between the two germline ends. In germline, CDR1 is WSHSY, CDR2 SAAADI. Here the CDR3 DNA reads TGCGCCAGCAGTGATTATGTGGCCTATGGCTACACCTTC. Translating gives CASSDYVAYGYTF.

The chain couples TRBV11-2 to TRBJ1-3; 9 bases line up with TRBD1. Germline assignment: CDR1 SGHAT and CDR2 FQNNGV. This CDR3 contains 15 residues. V shed 4 bases and J 2 bases; nucleotides not matched to a gene: 3. CDR3 sequence: CASSWRDRAGNTIYF. The CDR3 DNA sequence: TGTGCCAGCAGCTGGCGGGACAGGGCTGGAAACACCATATATTTT.

The V call is TRBV27, the J call TRBJ2-7, with 12 bases aligning to TRBD2. V dropped 3 bases and J dropped 2; count of bases not matched to a gene: 2. The CDR3 totals 15 residues. CDR1 MNHEY and CDR2 SMNVEV come from the germline V gene (reference sequence). CDR3: CASSFGLAGPYEQYF. CDR3 DNA: TGTGCCAGCAGTTTTGGACTAGCGGGGCCCTACGAGCAGTACTTC.

This clone is a singleton in its sample. This chain uses TRBV5-6 with TRBJ2-1, with TRBD2 matching over 10 bases. Germline V gene data show CDR1 as SGHDT and CDR2 as YYEEEE. This CDR3 is 13 amino acids long. Trimming at V came to 4 bases and at J to 10 bases, leaving 5 bases not matched to a gene. The CDR3 is CASSLAGAGEQFF. The CDR3 DNA is TGTGCCAGCAGCCTAGCGGGAGCTGGAGAGCAGTTCTTC.

The chain carries TRBV2 and TRBJ2-7; perhaps TRBD1 as D (6 bases). Germline V gene data show CDR1 as SNHLY and CDR2 as FYNNEI. The CDR3 covers 14 residues. Trimming removed 3 bases from V and 0 bases from J, with 9 bases in between. CDR3: CASSDWDISYEQYF. CDR3 DNA: TGTGCCAGCAGTGATTGGGACATCTCCTACGAGCAGTACTTC.

The V gene is TRBV2, the J gene TRBJ2-7, with 8 bases aligning to TRBD2. Losses at the gene ends were 6 bases for V and 3 bases for J; bases not matched to a gene: 19. The CDR3 contains 18 residues. Germline-derived CDR1 and CDR2 are SNHLY and FYNNEI. CDR3 in DNA: TGTGCCAGCAGAACTGTGGGAGTCGGGAGGGAGGGAGTCTACGAGCAGTACTTC. Residues: CASRTVGVGREGVYEQYF.

The rearrangement joins TRBV5-1 to TRBJ2-1; no clear D gene. Germline V gene data show CDR1 as SGHRS and CDR2 as YFSETQ. V dropped 4 bases and J dropped 0 bases, with 17 bases sitting between them. This CDR3 region has 17 residues. The CDR3 here is CASSGPRSRYSYNEQFF. CDR3 coding DNA: TGCGCCAGCAGCGGCCCCCGGAGCAGATACTCCTACAATGAGCAGTTCTTC.

The rearrangement uses TRBV7-2 and TRBJ2-2; a possible D gene is TRBD2 (5 bases). Looked up from germline, CDR1 is SGHTA and CDR2 is FQGNSA. The CDR3 has 17 amino acids. Trimming removed 5 bases at V and 0 bases at J, with 16 bases between. The CDR3 loop is CASSKSTGIANTGELFF. In nucleotides, the CDR3 is TGTGCCAGCAGCAAAAGCACGGGAATCGCGAACACCGGGGAGCTGTTTTTT.

V is TRBV5-1 and J is TRBJ2-1; 7 bases match TRBD1. The trim removed 5 bases at V and 3 bases at J, leaving 8 bases unmatched. This CDR3 region has 15 residues. Germline V gene lookup returns CDR1 SGHRS and CDR2 YFSETQ. The chain's CDR3 is CASRVGGPLYNEQFF. The CDR3 DNA follows: TGCGCCAGCAGGGTAGGGGGCCCCCTCTACAATGAGCAGTTCTTC.

The V gene is TRBV15, the J gene TRBJ1-4; D might be TRBD1 (6 bases). The CDR3 covers 16 residues. Per germline, CDR1 LNHNV and CDR2 YYDKDF (reference sequence). The V end was cut by 0 bases, the J end by 7 bases, with 15 bases between. This chain's CDR3 is CATSRDLEGGFEKLFF. Written as DNA, the CDR3 is TGTGCCACCAGCAGAGATCTTGAAGGGGGTTTTGAAAAACTGTTTTTT.

The chain couples TRBV5-1 to TRBJ2-7; weak D call: TRBD2 (5 bases). CDR3 size: 15 residues. Trimming stripped 2 bases from V and 4 bases from J, with 16 bases between. The germline V gene encodes CDR1 SGHRS and CDR2 YFSETQ. CDR3 sequence: CASSLAARVGYEQYF. CDR3 nucleotide sequence: TGCGCCAGCAGCTTAGCGGCCCGAGTGGGATACGAGCAGTACTTC.

This clone came up once. V gene TRBV11-2 combines with J gene TRBJ2-7, with TRBD1 matching 7 bases. V was clipped by 3 bases and J by 4 bases; unmatched bases: 3. This CDR3 is 13 amino acids long. Per the germline V gene, CDR1 is SGHAT and CDR2 is FQNNGV. Written as DNA, the CDR3 is TGTGCCAGCAGCTTGACAGGGTTGTACGAGCAGTACTTC. Translation gives CASSLTGLYEQYF. The variable domain in full, completed from reference TRBV11-2 and TRBJ2-7, reads EAGVAQSPRYKIIEKRQSVAFWCNPISGHATLYWYQQILGQGPKLLIQFQNNGVVDDSQLPKDRFSAERLKGVDSTLKIQPAKLEDSAVYLCASSLTGLYEQYFGPGTRLTVT.

A few counts support this clone. The chain couples TRBV30 to TRBJ2-4; D is possibly TRBD2 (5 bases). Per the germline V gene, CDR1 is GTSNPN and CDR2 is SVGIG (reference sequence). The CDR3 totals 13 residues. Trimming shortened V by 5 bases and J by 0 bases, and 8 bases separated the two germline ends. The CDR3 nucleotides are TGTGCCTGGGAGGGATCAGCCAAAAACATTCAGTACTTC. Translated: CAWEGSAKNIQYF.

This chain links TRBV15 with TRBJ1-1; 7 bases agree with TRBD1. In germline, CDR1 is LNHNV, CDR2 YYDKDF (reference sequence). Trimming removed 8 bases from V and 5 bases from J; junction bases left unmatched: 11. The CDR3 totals 14 residues. CDR3 sequence reads: CATRKTGIGTEAFF. CDR3 bases: TGTGCCACCCGAAAGACAGGGATTGGAACTGAAGCTTTCTTT.

The chain employs TRBV11-2 and TRBJ2-1; D remains ambiguous. The germline V gene encodes CDR1 SGHAT and CDR2 FQNNGV. The CDR3 consists of 12 residues. Trimming cost V 5 bases and J 9 bases, with 11 bases left between them. CDR3 sequence: CASSPFGSEQFF. CDR3 DNA sequence: TGTGCCAGCAGCCCGTTCGGTTCTGAGCAGTTCTTC.

The gene calls are TRBV27 and TRBJ1-6; D is unclear. There are 15 residues in the CDR3. Trimming took off 5 bases at V and 7 bases at J, with 15 bases between the two ends. Germline CDR1 is MNHEY and CDR2 is SMNVEV (reference sequence). CDR3 nucleotide sequence: TGTGCCAGCAGTGAGACTAGGGTCCGGAATTCACCCCTCCACTTT. It specifies CASSETRVRNSPLHF.

The chain recombines TRBV5-1 with TRBJ2-1; TRBD2 agrees at 9 bases. The CDR3 contains 14 residues. The junction had 7 bases not matched to a gene; V was cut back by 4 bases and J by 8 bases. CDR1 SGHRS and CDR2 YFSETQ come from the germline V gene. The CDR3 bases are TGCGCCAGCAGCCTTACCTCTAGCGGGGATGAGCAGTTCTTC. Protein product: CASSLTSSGDEQFF.

The CDR3 here is CASSPTAFDTEAFF. DNA for the CDR3: TGTGCCAGCTCCCCGACTGCCTTCGACACTGAAGCTTTCTTT. V gene TRBV18 combines with J gene TRBJ1-1; D gene ambiguous. Germline lookup yields CDR1 KGHSH and CDR2 LQKENI. This CDR3 contains 14 residues. V was shortened by 6 bases and J by 3 bases, with 14 bases between the two germline ends.

This clone was counted between two and nine times. The chain links TRBV5-6 to TRBJ2-7; D gene unclear. V was clipped by 2 bases and J by 2 bases, with 17 bases between them. CDR1 and CDR2 from the germline V gene are SGHDT and YYEEEE. This CDR3 is built from 16 residues. CDR3 amino acids: CASSFISIADPYEQYF. The CDR3 region has the DNA TGTGCCAGCAGCTTTATCTCAATTGCGGATCCCTACGAGCAGTACTTC.

V gene TRBV7-2 combines with J gene TRBJ2-7; possibly TRBD1 for D (6 bases). The CDR3 consists of 15 residues. The germline CDR1 and CDR2 sequences are SGHTA and FQGNSA. Trimming left V 0 bases short and J 3 bases short, with 12 bases between. The CDR3 DNA reads as TGTGCCAGCAGCTTAGCGGTACTACAGGGCTACGAGCAGTACTTC. It codes for CASSLAVLQGYEQYF.

This rearrangement joins TRBV19 to TRBJ2-1; the match to TRBD2 covers 7 bases. The germline gives CDR1 LNHDA, CDR2 SQIVND (reference sequence). V shed 3 bases, J shed 5 bases, and the junction held 7 bases outside the gene matches. CDR3 length: 15 residues. The CDR3: CASSIVAGVNNEQFF. The CDR3 DNA follows: TGTGCCAGTAGTATTGTCGCGGGAGTTAACAATGAGCAGTTCTTC.